The T cell receptor (beta chain) under discussion was sequenced for a study of blood T cell repertoires in COVID-19. The wider study: From the United States, Italy and Spain came samples of acute and convalescent COVID-19.

The germline V gene encodes CDR1 SGHDN and CDR2 FVKESK. CDR3 size: 14 residues. Trimming pared 4 bases from V and 14 bases from J, leaving 22 bases between. Original data processing: Amplification with reference gene primers provided the estimates of nucleated cell counts. Clones were read by immunoSEQ multiplex PCR, and TCRdb kept only the in-frame ones, dropping some. That table furnishes V, J and clone size, whereas the DNA furnished D and trimming. The sample contains some 77,000 clones, approximately 88% of which appear only once. The chain uses TRBV14 and TRBJ2-3; a possible D gene is TRBD1 (6 bases). The TCR comes from a man aged 30 to 45 with acute or convalescent COVID-19. The sequenced sample consisted of peripheral blood. The CDR3 region has the DNA TGTGCCAGCAGCCGCCTTGAGGTCGCAGGGGCTACGTATTTT. Translation gives CASSRLEVAGATYF.